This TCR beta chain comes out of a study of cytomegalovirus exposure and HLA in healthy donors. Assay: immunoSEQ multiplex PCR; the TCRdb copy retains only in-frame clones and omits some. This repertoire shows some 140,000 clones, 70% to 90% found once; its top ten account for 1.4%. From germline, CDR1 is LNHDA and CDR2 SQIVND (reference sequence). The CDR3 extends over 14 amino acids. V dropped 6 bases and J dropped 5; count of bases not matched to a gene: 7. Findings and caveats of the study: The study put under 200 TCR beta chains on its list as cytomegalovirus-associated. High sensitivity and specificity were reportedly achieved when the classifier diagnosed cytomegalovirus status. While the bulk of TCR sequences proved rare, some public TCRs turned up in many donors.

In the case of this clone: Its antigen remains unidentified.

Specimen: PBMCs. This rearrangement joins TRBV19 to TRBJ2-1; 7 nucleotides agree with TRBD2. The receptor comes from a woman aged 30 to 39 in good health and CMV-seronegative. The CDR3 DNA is TGTGCCAGTAGGGCGGGGGTGGTGGACAATGAGCAGTTCTTC. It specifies CASRAGVVDNEQFF.